The next 17 T cell receptor beta chains were all read from a single sample in a study of spatial heterogeneity in lung cancer (dated by TCRdb to between 2018 and 2021). To prepare the library, 5' RACE was applied. For sequencing, a NextSeq 500 was employed. TCRdb cleaned the public reads at Q25 with fastp, built clones with MiXCR and kept in-frame beta chains. Merged by CDR3 protein, the rows form single entries marked with the most common genes and DNA. Within this sample are about 38,000 distinct CDR3 sequences, with 7.5% of them counted one time only. Over 25% of the sample goes to the ten largest clones. Per the publication, the time point label means: sample taken at primary tumor resection. Sequencing was performed on PBMCs, taken at surgery. These TCRs come from a male donor with early-stage non-small cell lung cancer.

This clonotype was counted only a few times. The chain joins TRBV14 to TRBJ2-7; D is uncertain. The CDR3 extends over 13 amino acids. In germline, CDR1 is SGHDN, CDR2 FVKESK. Trimming pared 0 bases from V and 7 bases from J, leaving 10 bases between. CDR3 residues: CASSQENGFEQYF. The CDR3 nucleotides read TGTGCCAGCAGCCAAGAGAACGGGTTTGAGCAGTACTTC.

This clonotype was seen only a few times. V usage is TRBV7-8 and J usage is TRBJ1-1, with D hard to call. Germline CDR1 SGHVS, CDR2 FQNEAQ. Trimming took 4 bases from V and 1 from J, leaving 7 bases between them. This CDR3 has 13 amino acids. DNA for the CDR3: TGTGCCAGCAGCTCCGACGGGAACACTGAAGCTTTCTTT. Translated, it gives CASSSDGNTEAFF. Combining the CDR3 with reference TRBV7-8 and TRBJ1-1 gives the whole variable domain GAGVSQSPRYKVAKRGQDVALRCDPISGHVSLFWYQQALGQGPEFLTYFQNEAQLDKSGLPSDRFFAERPEGSVSTLKIQRTQQEDSAVYLCASSSDGNTEAFFGQGTRLTVV.

The chain uses TRBV5-1 and TRBJ1-2; no definite D call. Between the trimmed V and J ends, which lost 7 bases and 8 bases, there was a span of 12 bases. The germline CDR1 and CDR2 sequences are SGHRS and YFSETQ. The CDR3 runs to 11 residues. CDR3 in DNA: TGCGCCAGCGGTGGGGTAGGAGGCTACACCTTC. The encoded protein is CASGGVGGYTF.

This clonotype was picked up many times. The chain employs TRBV11-2 and TRBJ2-3, with no clear D. The CDR3 has 15 amino acids. Germline V gene lookup returns CDR1 SGHAT and CDR2 FQNNGV. Trimming stripped 2 bases from V and 4 bases from J, with 13 bases between. The CDR3 DNA sequence: TGTGCCAGCAGCTTATCGGCCTCCCAGCCAGATACGCAGTATTTT. Encoded protein: CASSLSASQPDTQYF.

This clonotype showed up just a few times. This rearrangement joins TRBV19 to TRBJ1-5; the D gene is possibly TRBD1 (6 bases). The V gene's germline CDR1 is LNHDA and CDR2 SQIVND (reference sequence). The CDR3 loop spans 16 amino acids. The ends were cut back, 8 bases at V and 7 bases at J, with 24 bases in the middle. The CDR3 loop is CASGGPPGAPRQPQHF. Here the CDR3 DNA reads TGTGCCAGTGGGGGGCCCCCAGGGGCCCCGAGGCAGCCCCAGCATTTT. Complete variable domain (other parts from reference TRBV19 and TRBJ1-5): DGGITQSPKYLFRKEGQNVTLSCEQNLNHDAMYWYRQDPGQGLRLIYYSQIVNDFQKGDIAEGYSVSREKKESFPLTVTSAQKNPTAFYLCASGGPPGAPRQPQHFGDGTRLSIL.

This chain uses TRBV20-1 with TRBJ2-2; no reliable D call. CDR3 size: 15 residues. The germline V gene encodes CDR1 DFQATT and CDR2 SNEGSKA (reference sequence). V was trimmed by 6 bases and J by 3 bases, leaving 17 bases between them. The CDR3 nucleotides are TGCAGTGCGATAGAAGACCGATCCTACACCGGGGAGCTGTTTTTT. Translating gives CSAIEDRSYTGELFF.

Concerning this clonotype itself: A read error may be the cause here, since a much bigger clone is one base away. The V and J genes are TRBV6-2 or TRBV6-3 and TRBJ2-1, with a tentative D call TRBD1 (6 bases). Germline loops: CDR1 MNHEY, CDR2 SVGEGT. V dropped 2 bases and J dropped 13 bases, with 15 bases sitting between them. CDR3 length: 13 amino acids. This CDR3 reads CASSYAGAYAQFF. CDR3 coding DNA: TGTGCCAGCAGTTACGCAGGGGCCTATGCACAGTTCTTC.

This clonotype was recorded many times. This sequence joins TRBV6-2 or TRBV6-3 and TRBJ2-2, with 9 bases that match TRBD1. The germline V gene has CDR1 MNHEY and CDR2 SVGEGT. V was pared by 6 bases and J by 6 bases, with 17 bases of the junction left unmatched. The CDR3 consists of 18 residues. CDR3 sequence: CASSYPGQGHLASGELFF. CDR3 coding DNA: TGTGCCAGCAGCTATCCGGGACAGGGACATTTGGCCTCCGGGGAGCTGTTTTTT.

This clonotype was observed at least ten times. This rearrangement joins TRBV4-3 to TRBJ2-1; 11 bases match TRBD2. CDR1 and CDR2 (germline): LGHNA, YSLEER. This CDR3 is 15 amino acids long. V was pared by 4 bases and J by 10 bases, with 9 bases of the junction left unmatched. CDR3 in amino acids: CASSRGSGRAREQFF. DNA of the CDR3: TGCGCCAGCAGCCGGGGTAGCGGGAGGGCCCGCGAGCAGTTCTTC.

The V call is TRBV18, the J call TRBJ2-3; possible D gene TRBD2, 5 bases. CDR3 length: 16 residues. The V gene lost 0 bases and the J gene lost 0 bases, with 10 bases spanning the gap. The V gene's germline CDR1 is KGHSH and CDR2 LQKENI. DNA for the CDR3: TGTGCCAGCTCACCACCGGGAGTTTCTAGCACAGATACGCAGTATTTT. Translation gives CASSPPGVSSTDTQYF.

This clonotype has just a few counts. The genes are TRBV5-1 and TRBJ2-1; possible D gene TRBD1, 6 bases. Germline V gene sequence: CDR1 SGHRS, CDR2 YFSETQ. This CDR3 has 13 amino acids. V dropped 0 bases and J dropped 8 bases, with 9 bases sitting between them. The chain's CDR3 is CASSLATGYEQFF. DNA for the CDR3: TGCGCCAGCAGCTTGGCCACAGGGTATGAGCAGTTCTTC.

This clonotype showed up many times. The chain uses TRBV6-2 or TRBV6-3 and TRBJ2-1; D is undetermined. The CDR3 consists of 15 residues. In germline, CDR1 is MNHEY, CDR2 SVGEGT. V lost 6 bases, J lost 8 bases, and 20 bases lay in between. The CDR3 protein is CASSPHLRSIHEQFF. The CDR3 nucleotides read TGTGCCAGCAGCCCCCACCTCCGGAGCATCCATGAGCAGTTCTTC.

The chain employs TRBV27 and TRBJ2-7, with TRBD1 identical over 9 bases. The CDR3 totals 18 residues. Germline assignment: CDR1 MNHEY and CDR2 SMNVEV (reference sequence). Trimming took 1 base from V and 6 from J; bases not matched to a gene: 16. CDR3 bases: TGTGCCAGCAGTTTATTGTTTAGAGTGGGACAGGGAAAATTCGAGCAGTACTTC. This gives the protein CASSLLFRVGQGKFEQYF.

The J gene is TRBJ2-3, the V gene TRBV7-2; TRBD2 is a possible D gene (5 bases). The CDR3 consists of 15 residues. V was trimmed by 5 bases and J by 1 base, leaving 13 bases between them. Germline V gene data show CDR1 as SGHTA and CDR2 as FQGNSA. CDR3 residues: CASSLAMGGTDTQYF. CDR3 sequence (DNA): TGTGCCAGCAGCCTGGCTATGGGAGGCACAGATACGCAGTATTTT.

In this sample, this clonotype turned up many times. This chain connects TRBV18 to TRBJ1-2, with TRBD1 matching over 7 bases. The ends lost 2 bases at V and 7 bases at J; junction bases unmatched: 10. The V gene's germline CDR1 is KGHSH and CDR2 LQKENI. This CDR3 has 15 residues. The CDR3 nucleotides are TGTGCCAGCTCACCAGGGACAGCCGACGCGAGTGGCTACACCTTC. It specifies CASSPGTADASGYTF.

This clonotype showed up just a few times. The chain recombines TRBV6-5 with TRBJ1-5; maybe TRBD1 (5 bases). This CDR3 has 14 residues. Germline V CDR1 and CDR2: MNHEY, SVGAGI. V was cut by 4 bases and J by 2 bases, with 9 bases left in between. CDR3 sequence (DNA): TGTGCCAGCAGTTCCCGGGGCGGCAATCAGCCCCAGCATTTT. Translation: CASSSRGGNQPQHF.

The V call is TRBV30, the J call TRBJ2-5; unclear D gene. The V end lost 5 bases, the J end lost 0 bases, and 4 bases lay between the germline ends. This CDR3 is built from 11 residues. Germline V gene data show CDR1 as GTSNPN and CDR2 as SVGIG (reference sequence). In nucleotides, the CDR3 is TGTGCCTGGGGGAACCAAGAGACCCAGTACTTC. Its translation is CAWGNQETQYF.